What follows are 17 T cell receptor beta chains derived from one specimen sequenced in a study of CD8+ T cells in alopecia areata (dated by TCRdb to between 2017 and 2018). Libraries were prepared through the immunoSEQ multiplex PCR assay. RNA was extracted from all samples and reverse transcribed into cDNA as template for TCR sequencing. Imported from immuneACCESS, the table was reduced by TCRdb to in-frame sequences with V and J called. These copies leave out some clones; in studies compared against another copy, an unresolved V gene accounts for under half, and the cause of the remainder is not known. This sample holds about 60,000 clones; just over 45% were observed only once. The ten largest clones add up to over 20% of the sample. The treatment or condition label, read with the paper, signifies: oral pan-JAK inhibitor, 5-10 mg twice daily. The sample here was CD8+ T cells sorted from blood, taken at roughly week 36, from a patient treated with tofacitinib. These receptors all stem from a human donor with alopecia areata.

This clone has only a few counts. This CDR3 reads CSVEGTVSYNEQFF. The CDR3 DNA is TGCAGCGTTGAGGGGACAGTCTCCTACAATGAGCAGTTCTTC. The V gene is TRBV29-1, the J gene TRBJ2-1, with 7 bases lining up with TRBD1. The germline V gene has CDR1 SQVTM and CDR2 ANQGSEA. CDR3 size: 14 residues. Trimming cost V 3 bases and J 0 bases; bases outside gene matches: 2.

The gene calls are TRBV28 and TRBJ2-7, with 10 positions matching TRBD2. Germline V CDR1 and CDR2: MDHEN, SYDVKM. The CDR3 has 15 amino acids. V dropped 3 bases and J dropped 1; count of bases not matched to a gene: 3. The CDR3: CASSLVAGGSYEQYF. As DNA, the CDR3 is TGTGCCAGCAGTTTGGTAGCGGGGGGTTCCTACGAGCAGTACTTC.

This chain connects TRBV6-6 to TRBJ2-1; maybe TRBD2 (6 bases). The CDR3 is 16 residues long. Germline V lookup: CDR1 MNHNY, CDR2 SVGAGI (reference sequence). V lost 6 bases and J lost 0, with 15 bases in between. The CDR3 loop reads CASRQLAWGSYNEQFF. In DNA, the CDR3 is TGTGCCAGCAGGCAACTAGCATGGGGCTCCTACAATGAGCAGTTCTTC.

This clone has only a few counts. The rearrangement joins TRBV30 to TRBJ2-7; perhaps TRBD2 as D (6 bases). CDR1 and CDR2 from the germline V gene are GTSNPN and SVGIG (reference sequence). V lost 4 bases and J lost 6, with 13 bases in between. CDR3 length: 12 amino acids. The CDR3 DNA reads TGTGCCTGGACCGGACGGGGGAGCGAGCAGTACTTC. Protein sequence: CAWTGRGSEQYF.

The rearrangement joins TRBV14 to TRBJ2-4; D remains unclear. The germline V gene has CDR1 SGHDN and CDR2 FVKESK. The length of the CDR3 is 14 residues. Between the trimmed V and J ends, which lost 0 bases and 9 bases, there was a span of 12 bases. CDR3: CASSQDGRSSIQYF. CDR3 in DNA: TGTGCCAGCAGCCAAGATGGTCGGAGTAGCATTCAGTACTTC.

The chain has TRBV10-3 and TRBJ1-2; weak D call: TRBD1 (6 bases). Looked up from germline, CDR1 is ENHRY and CDR2 is SYGVKD. This CDR3 is 14 amino acids long. Deletions cut 0 bases from V and 7 bases from J, with 12 bases between. The CDR3 protein is CAISESMGGVGYTF. The CDR3 bases are TGTGCCATCAGTGAGTCGATGGGGGGCGTTGGCTACACCTTC.

The chain links TRBV7-9 to TRBJ1-2, with D possibly being TRBD1 (6 bases). Germline CDR1 reads SEHNR; CDR2 reads FQNEAQ (reference sequence). The CDR3 contains 14 residues. V lost 0 bases to trimming and J lost 4 bases, with 9 bases between them. CDR3 coding DNA: TGTGCCAGCAGCTTAGCGTCGGACAGCTATGGCTACACCTTC. Its protein is CASSLASDSYGYTF.

This rearrangement joins TRBV30 to TRBJ2-1, with TRBD1 identical over 9 bases. The CDR3 has 14 residues. Germline loops: CDR1 GTSNPN, CDR2 SVGIG (reference sequence). V lost 5 bases, J lost 0 bases, and 2 bases stayed unmatched. CDR3 in DNA: TGTGCCTGGGGACAGGGGACCTCCTACAATGAGCAGTTCTTC. Protein: CAWGQGTSYNEQFF.

Only a few counts were recorded for this clone. The chain couples TRBV5-6 to TRBJ2-7; tentative D call: TRBD2 (6 bases). The germline gives CDR1 SGHDT, CDR2 YYEEEE. V was shortened by 3 bases and J by 5 bases, with 15 bases between the two germline ends. The CDR3 extends over 14 amino acids. In nucleotides, the CDR3 is TGTGCCAGCAGCTGGGGGACGGGAGCGGACGAGCAGTACTTC. Its protein product is CASSWGTGADEQYF.

This clone was detected only a few times. The chain is built from TRBV11-2 and TRBJ1-5; 11 nucleotides match TRBD1. Germline CDR1 is SGHAT and CDR2 is FQNNGV. The CDR3 spans 16 residues. After removal of 4 bases from V and 3 bases from J, the junction contained 5 bases not matched to a gene. The CDR3 DNA reads as TGTGCCAGCAGCTCCTCGGACAGGGGGCACAATCAGCCCCAGCATTTT. Protein product: CASSSSDRGHNQPQHF.

The V call is TRBV18, the J call TRBJ2-3, with D possibly TRBD2 on 5 matching bases. Trimming stripped 5 bases from V and 2 bases from J, with 14 bases between. This CDR3 spans 15 amino acids. Germline V CDR1 and CDR2: KGHSH, LQKENI. CDR3 in amino acids: CASSSVDGDTDTQYF. For the CDR3, the DNA is TGTGCCAGCTCATCGGTTGACGGGGACACAGATACGCAGTATTTT.

The V call is TRBV4-1, the J call TRBJ1-4; TRBD1 matches at 7 bases. The junction had 5 bases not matched to a gene; V was cut back by 1 base and J by 0 bases. The CDR3 length is 17 residues. The germline V gene encodes CDR1 MGHRA and CDR2 YSYEKL. The CDR3 protein is CASSQGGTVATNEKLFF. CDR3 DNA: TGCGCCAGCAGCCAAGGGGGGACAGTTGCAACTAATGAAAAACTGTTTTTT.

The chain combines TRBV28 with TRBJ2-7, with unresolved D. CDR1 and CDR2 (germline): MDHEN, SYDVKM. The germline V and J ends were trimmed by 2 bases and 2 bases, with 7 bases remaining between them. CDR3 length: 13 residues. The CDR3 reads CASSLQAAYEQYF. CDR3 nucleotides: TGTGCCAGCAGTTTACAGGCTGCCTACGAGCAGTACTTC.

This clone occurred a few times. The CDR3 sequence is CASSLSGTEAFF. As DNA, the CDR3 is TGTGCCAGCAGTTTATCTGGCACTGAAGCTTTCTTT. The gene calls are TRBV28 and TRBJ1-1, with D unclear. The CDR3 is made up of 12 amino acids. CDR1 is MDHEN, CDR2 SYDVKM, per germline. The V end lost 1 base, the J end lost 4 bases, and 4 bases lay between the germline ends.

This chain links TRBV29-1 with TRBJ2-5; D is perhaps TRBD2 (6 bases). Germline CDR1 is SQVTM and CDR2 is ANQGSEA. V lost 5 bases to trimming and J lost 5 bases, with 12 bases between them. The CDR3 is 12 residues long. The CDR3, as DNA: TGCAGCGTTAATACGGGAGTGGAGACCCAGTACTTC. Translation: CSVNTGVETQYF.

The CDR3 sequence: CASSLVVDTNTGELFF. The CDR3 bases are TGTGCCAGCAGCTTAGTTGTGGACACGAACACCGGGGAGCTGTTTTTT. The chain couples TRBV7-2 to TRBJ2-2; maybe TRBD1 (5 bases). This CDR3 comprises 16 residues. V was shortened by 1 base and J by 0 bases, with 9 bases between the two germline ends. The V gene's germline CDR1 is SGHTA and CDR2 FQGNSA.

This chain connects TRBV4-1 to TRBJ2-3, with TRBD2 matching 8 bases. The CDR3 consists of 14 residues. Germline V CDR1 and CDR2: MGHRA, YSYEKL. V was clipped by 0 bases and J by 8 bases; unmatched bases: 4. The CDR3 sequence is CASSQDREGATQYF. CDR3 coding DNA: TGCGCCAGCAGCCAAGATCGGGAGGGAGCTACGCAGTATTTT.